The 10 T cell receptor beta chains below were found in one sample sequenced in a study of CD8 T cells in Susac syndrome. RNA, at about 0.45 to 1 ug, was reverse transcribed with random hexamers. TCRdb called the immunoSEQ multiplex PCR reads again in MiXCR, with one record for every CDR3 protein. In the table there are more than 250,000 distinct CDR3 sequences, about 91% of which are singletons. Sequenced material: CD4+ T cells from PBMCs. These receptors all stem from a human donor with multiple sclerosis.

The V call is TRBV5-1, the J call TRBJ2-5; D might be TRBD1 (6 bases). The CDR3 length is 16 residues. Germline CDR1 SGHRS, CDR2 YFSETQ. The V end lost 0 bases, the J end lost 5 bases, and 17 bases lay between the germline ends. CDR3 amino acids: CASSLGDRSLGETQYF. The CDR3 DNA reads TGCGCCAGCAGCTTGGGAGACAGGTCCCTTGGGGAGACCCAGTACTTC.

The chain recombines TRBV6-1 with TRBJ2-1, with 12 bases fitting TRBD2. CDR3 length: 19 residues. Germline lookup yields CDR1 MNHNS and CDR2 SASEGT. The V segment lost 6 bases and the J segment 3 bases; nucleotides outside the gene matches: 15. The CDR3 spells CASRKRLAGDPGLYNEQFF. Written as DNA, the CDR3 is TGTGCCAGCAGAAAAAGACTAGCGGGAGACCCCGGCCTCTACAATGAGCAGTTCTTC.

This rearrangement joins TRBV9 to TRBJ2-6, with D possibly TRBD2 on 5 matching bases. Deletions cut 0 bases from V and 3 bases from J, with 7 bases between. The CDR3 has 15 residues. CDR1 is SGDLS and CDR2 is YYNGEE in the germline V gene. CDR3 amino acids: CASSVGGNGANVLTF. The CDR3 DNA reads TGTGCCAGCAGCGTAGGAGGGAATGGGGCCAACGTCCTGACTTTC.

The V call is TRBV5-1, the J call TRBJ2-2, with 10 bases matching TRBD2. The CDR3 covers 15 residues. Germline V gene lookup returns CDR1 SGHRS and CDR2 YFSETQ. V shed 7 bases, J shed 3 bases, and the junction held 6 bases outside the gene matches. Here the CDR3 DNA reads TGCGCCAGCCGAGCGGGGGGGCCCGACACCGGGGAGCTGTTTTTT. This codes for CASRAGGPDTGELFF. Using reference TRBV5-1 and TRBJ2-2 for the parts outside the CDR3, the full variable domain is KAGVTQTPRYLIKTRGQQVTLSCSPISGHRSVSWYQQTPGQGLQFLFEYFSETQRNKGNFPGRFSGRQFSNSRSEMNVSTLELGDSALYLCASRAGGPDTGELFFGEGSRLTVL.

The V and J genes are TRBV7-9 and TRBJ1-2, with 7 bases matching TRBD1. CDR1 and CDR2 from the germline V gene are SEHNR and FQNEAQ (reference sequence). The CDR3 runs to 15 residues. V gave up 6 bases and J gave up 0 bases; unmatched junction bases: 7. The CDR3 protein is CASRGATGANYGYTF. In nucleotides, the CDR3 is TGTGCCAGCAGGGGGGCTACAGGGGCTAACTATGGCTACACCTTC.

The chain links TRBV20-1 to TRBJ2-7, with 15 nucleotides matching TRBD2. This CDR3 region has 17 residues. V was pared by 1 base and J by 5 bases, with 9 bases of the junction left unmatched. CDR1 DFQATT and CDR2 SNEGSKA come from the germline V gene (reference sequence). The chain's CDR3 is CSARAPGLAGGPNEQYF. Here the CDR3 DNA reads TGCAGTGCTAGAGCCCCAGGACTAGCGGGAGGGCCAAACGAGCAGTACTTC.

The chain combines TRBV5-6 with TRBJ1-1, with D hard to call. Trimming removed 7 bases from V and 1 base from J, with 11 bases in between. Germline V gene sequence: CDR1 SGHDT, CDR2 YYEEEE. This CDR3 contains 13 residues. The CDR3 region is CASGADPNTEAFF. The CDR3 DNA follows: TGTGCCAGCGGCGCAGACCCGAACACTGAAGCTTTCTTT.

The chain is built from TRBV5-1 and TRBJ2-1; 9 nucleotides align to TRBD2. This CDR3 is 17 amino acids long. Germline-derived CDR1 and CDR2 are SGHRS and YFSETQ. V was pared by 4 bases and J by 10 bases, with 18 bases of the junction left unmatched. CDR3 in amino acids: CASSPNPGLAGGGEQFF. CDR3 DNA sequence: TGCGCCAGCAGCCCCAACCCGGGACTAGCTGGTGGGGGGGAGCAGTTCTTC.

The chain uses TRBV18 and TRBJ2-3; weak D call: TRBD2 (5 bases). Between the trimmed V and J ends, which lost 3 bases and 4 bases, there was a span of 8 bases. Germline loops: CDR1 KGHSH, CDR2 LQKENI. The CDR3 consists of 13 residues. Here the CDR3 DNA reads TGTGCCAGCTCACCGGGAGTAGCAGATACGCAGTATTTT. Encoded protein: CASSPGVADTQYF.

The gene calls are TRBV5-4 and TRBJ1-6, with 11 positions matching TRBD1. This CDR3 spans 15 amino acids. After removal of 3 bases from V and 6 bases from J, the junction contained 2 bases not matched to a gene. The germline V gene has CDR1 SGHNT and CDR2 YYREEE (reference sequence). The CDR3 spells CASSSGQGANSPLHF. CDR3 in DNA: TGTGCCAGCAGCTCTGGACAGGGGGCTAATTCACCCCTCCACTTT.